Listed below are T cell receptor beta chains from one sample, sequenced in a study of human T cells and chemical hapten exposure. MiXCR, applied by TCRdb to the 5' RACE reads, yields one record per CDR3 protein. The data show approximately 150,000 distinct CDR3 sequences, with roughly 4% seen just once and over 1.2% held by the top ten. These receptors all stem from a female donor in good health. Both conserved end residues are part of each CDR3. Each record gives: CDR3 protein, V gene, J gene, clone size. Clone size is shown for a subset of rows, as once, few, many or a class of expanded clone.

CDR3: CASSQGPLGSHLGTYEQYF
V: TRBV14
J: TRBJ2-7
size: many

CDR3: CSATLPDVRTAKNIQYF
V: TRBV20-1
J: TRBJ2-4
size: .

CDR3: CASSRLGPGHQNSPLHF
V: TRBV6-5
J: TRBJ1-6
size: .

CDR3: CASSLDRSKQYF
V: TRBV7-9
J: TRBJ2-7
size: .

CDR3: CSVCEGGSATDTQYF
V: TRBV29-1
J: TRBJ2-3
size: many

CDR3: CASSAPPRVSDTQYF
V: TRBV27
J: TRBJ2-3
size: many

CDR3: CASSPRVPMNTEAFF
V: TRBV12-3/TRBV12-4
J: TRBJ1-1
size: few

CDR3: CSVEGGVRGGTEAFF
V: TRBV29-1
J: TRBJ1-1
size: many

CDR3: CASSHWTVQTGGTQPQHF
V: TRBV6-2/TRBV6-3
J: TRBJ1-5
size: many

CDR3: CAISGEKSRNEQFF
V: TRBV10-3
J: TRBJ2-1
size: .

CDR3: CASSRDTYGYTF
V: TRBV5-1
J: TRBJ1-2
size: many

CDR3: CASSILKDGTQYF
V: TRBV7-9
J: TRBJ2-3
size: many

CDR3: CASRRTGGEPQHF
V: TRBV27
J: TRBJ1-5
size: many

CDR3: CASSSGGAREQFF
V: TRBV6-2/TRBV6-3
J: TRBJ2-1
size: many

CDR3: CASSEGLRRGGNTQYF
V: TRBV6-6
J: TRBJ2-3
size: many

CDR3: CASNTPAGPLYNEQFF
V: TRBV6-2/TRBV6-3
J: TRBJ2-1
size: many

CDR3: CASSPGGAYPTYF
V: TRBV18
J: TRBJ2-7
size: .

CDR3: CSARDPRGINTEAFF
V: TRBV20-1
J: TRBJ1-1
size: many

CDR3: CAIMGGEYNEQFF
V: TRBV10-3
J: TRBJ2-1
size: many

CDR3: CASSHRDRGSTDTQYF
V: TRBV7-9
J: TRBJ2-3
size: .

CDR3: CASSLRLPGGPHNEQFF
V: TRBV4-3
J: TRBJ2-1
size: many

CDR3: CASSYRTGGYGYTF
V: TRBV7-2
J: TRBJ1-2
size: many

CDR3: CASSFLGPDYEQYF
V: TRBV5-1
J: TRBJ2-7
size: many

CDR3: CASSLRVRGPTDTQYF
V: TRBV7-6
J: TRBJ2-3
size: many

CDR3: CASSQGTGRSPGELFF
V: TRBV4-3
J: TRBJ2-2
size: many

CDR3: CSADGDCEQYF
V: TRBV20-1
J: TRBJ2-7
size: few

CDR3: CASSPGATDTDTQYF
V: TRBV4-3
J: TRBJ2-3
size: many

CDR3: CASSRSLASGGGLYTDTQYF
V: TRBV7-9
J: TRBJ2-3
size: many

CDR3: CASGGSLAGGPSDTQYF
V: TRBV2
J: TRBJ2-3
size: many

CDR3: CASSRDGNQPQHF
V: TRBV12-3/TRBV12-4
J: TRBJ1-5
size: many

CDR3: CASSLTGAGELFF
V: TRBV7-3
J: TRBJ2-2
size: many

CDR3: CASSPLVVNSGANVLTF
V: TRBV5-1
J: TRBJ2-6
size: many

CDR3: CASSLSPGSPLHF
V: TRBV7-9
J: TRBJ1-6
size: many

CDR3: CASSLGPATQYF
V: TRBV13
J: TRBJ2-3
size: many

CDR3: CASSSYVPGLGGDTQYF
V: TRBV5-6
J: TRBJ2-3
size: few

CDR3: CASSTPRDRGENEKLFF
V: TRBV9
J: TRBJ1-4
size: many

CDR3: CASSGTGTGVSPLHF
V: TRBV9
J: TRBJ1-6
size: many

CDR3: CASSRTGQSRIDQPQHF
V: TRBV4-2
J: TRBJ1-5
size: many

CDR3: CASSPAEEEFWGQYF
V: TRBV12-3/TRBV12-4
J: TRBJ2-7
size: many

CDR3: CASSRDIGTDTQYF
V: TRBV5-8
J: TRBJ2-3
size: many

CDR3: CSVYGGDGETQYF
V: TRBV29-1
J: TRBJ2-5
size: many

CDR3: CASSQFISSTDTQYF
V: TRBV3-1
J: TRBJ2-3
size: many

CDR3: CAITDATDEQYF
V: TRBV10-3
J: TRBJ2-7
size: few

CDR3: CSGQGRYSNQPQHF
V: TRBV20-1
J: TRBJ1-5
size: many

CDR3: CASSWGNQPQHF
V: TRBV28
J: TRBJ1-5
size: many

CDR3: CASRSSDRGNTEAFF
V: TRBV27
J: TRBJ1-1
size: many